The 5 T cell receptor beta chains below all came from one sample that was sequenced in a study of graft-versus-host responses after intestinal transplantation. Repertoires were generated with immunoSEQ multiplex PCR, while TCRdb's copy carries only in-frame clones and drops some. The table includes some 10,000 clones, more than 70% detected once. The input for sequencing was PBMCs, taken 494 days after intestinal transplant. All receptors derive from a human patient who received an intestinal transplant, so some T cells may come from the graft donor.

The rearrangement joins TRBV6-1 to TRBJ1-5; a possible D gene is TRBD1 (6 bases). Trimming shortened V by 1 base and J by 6 bases, and 13 bases separated the two germline ends. The germline gives CDR1 MNHNS, CDR2 SASEGT. This CDR3 region has 15 residues. The CDR3 loop reads CASSEEPGGAQPQHF. The CDR3 bases are TGTGCCAGCAGTGAAGAGCCGGGGGGCGCTCAGCCCCAGCATTTT.

About this clone itself: The junction departs from germline at one end; a sequencing error may be responsible. The chain has TRBV9 and TRBJ1-1; no clear D gene. The V gene's germline CDR1 is SGDLS and CDR2 YYNGEE. CDR3 length: 9 residues. CDR3 in DNA: TGTGCCAGCAGCGATGACGGCCCTTTT. Its protein is CASSDDGPF.

The rearrangement uses TRBV30 and TRBJ1-5; D may be TRBD1 (5 bases). CDR1 is GTSNPN, CDR2 SVGIG, per germline (reference sequence). CDR3 length: 13 amino acids. Trimming shortened V by 5 bases and J by 10 bases, and 18 bases separated the two germline ends. CDR3 bases: TGTGCCTGGGGGACCTACAAGGGAGAACCCCAGCATTTT. Translating gives CAWGTYKGEPQHF.

The rearrangement links TRBV6-4 to TRBJ2-1, with TRBD2 matching 7 bases. The CDR3 extends over 15 amino acids. Germline lookup yields CDR1 MRHNA and CDR2 SNTAGT. Trimming removed 0 bases from V and 7 bases from J; junction bases left unmatched: 6. CDR3 in DNA: TGTGCCAGCAGTGACTCTGCGGGAGCGCGGAATGAGCAGTTCTTC. Protein: CASSDSAGARNEQFF.

This clone was observed a single time. This chain joins TRBV30 and TRBJ2-1; tentatively, D is TRBD1 (5 bases). This CDR3 has 13 residues. Between the trimmed V and J ends, which lost 2 bases and 2 bases, there was a span of 7 bases. Germline V gene sequence: CDR1 GTSNPN, CDR2 SVGIG (reference sequence). This CDR3 is CAWSQGTYNEQFF. The CDR3 DNA is TGTGCCTGGAGTCAGGGAACCTACAATGAGCAGTTCTTC.